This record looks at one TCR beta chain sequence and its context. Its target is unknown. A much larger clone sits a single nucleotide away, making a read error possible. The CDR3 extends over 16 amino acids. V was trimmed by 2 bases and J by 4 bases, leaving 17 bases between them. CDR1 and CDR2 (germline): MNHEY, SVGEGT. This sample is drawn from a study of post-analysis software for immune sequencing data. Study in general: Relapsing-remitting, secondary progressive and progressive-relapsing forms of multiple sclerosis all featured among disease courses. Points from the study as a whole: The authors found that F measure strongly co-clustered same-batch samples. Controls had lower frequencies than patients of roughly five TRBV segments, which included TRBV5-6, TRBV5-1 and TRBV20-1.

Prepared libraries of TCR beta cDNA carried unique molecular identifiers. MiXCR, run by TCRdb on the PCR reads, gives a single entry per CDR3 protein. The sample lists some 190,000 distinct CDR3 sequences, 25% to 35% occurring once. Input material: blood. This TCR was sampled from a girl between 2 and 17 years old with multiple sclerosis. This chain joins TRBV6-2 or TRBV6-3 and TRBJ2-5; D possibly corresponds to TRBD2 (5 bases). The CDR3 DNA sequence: TGTGCCAGCAGTTACAAACTAGTGATGGGAGCAGAGACCCAGTACTTC. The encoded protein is CASSYKLVMGAETQYF.